The 24 T cell receptor beta chains in this list originate from one sample, sequenced in a study of cytomegalovirus exposure and HLA in healthy donors. The PCR was carried out with 60 Vbeta primers and 13 Jbeta primers. Measured with immunoSEQ multiplex PCR; TCRdb has only the in-frame clones, and not every one. Of under 200,000 clones in the sample, 77% are singletons; the top ten hold roughly 2.6%. Sequenced: PBMCs. Receptors originate from a middle-aged woman in good health and CMV-seropositive.

The J gene is TRBJ1-2, the V gene TRBV28, with TRBD1 matching 7 bases. Trimming cost V 5 bases and J 1 base; bases outside gene matches: 4. CDR3 size: 14 residues. Germline V lookup: CDR1 MDHEN, CDR2 SYDVKM. The CDR3 region has the DNA TGTGCCAGCAGTCGGGACAGCTTTAACTATGGCTACACCTTC. Protein: CASSRDSFNYGYTF.

The V and J genes are TRBV11-2 and TRBJ2-7, with 12 bases matching TRBD2. The V and J ends lost 6 bases and 3 bases, in that order; junction bases with no gene match: 3. There are 14 residues in the CDR3. CDR1 SGHAT and CDR2 FQNNGV come from the germline V gene. The CDR3 sequence: CASRTSGGFYEQYF. The CDR3 DNA is TGTGCCAGCAGGACTAGCGGGGGCTTCTACGAGCAGTACTTC. The full variable domain, its missing parts supplied by reference TRBV11-2 and TRBJ2-7, is EAGVAQSPRYKIIEKRQSVAFWCNPISGHATLYWYQQILGQGPKLLIQFQNNGVVDDSQLPKDRFSAERLKGVDSTLKIQPAKLEDSAVYLCASRTSGGFYEQYFGPGTRLTVT.

The V and J genes are TRBV5-1 and TRBJ1-1; 7 positions agree with TRBD1. This CDR3 has 14 residues. Losses at the gene ends were 1 base for V and 4 bases for J; bases not matched to a gene: 4. CDR1 is SGHRS, CDR2 YFSETQ, per germline. DNA of the CDR3: TGCGCCAGCAGCTTGTCGGCAGGGGGCACTGAAGCTTTCTTT. Translated, it gives CASSLSAGGTEAFF.

This chain links TRBV20-1 with TRBJ1-2; D is uncertain. V gave up 0 bases and J gave up 8 bases, with 7 bases separating them. The CDR3 contains 11 residues. The V gene's germline CDR1 is DFQATT and CDR2 SNEGSKA (reference sequence). Written as DNA, the CDR3 is TGCAGTGCTAGAGAGTCGAGGGGCTACACCTTC. This codes for CSARESRGYTF.

The genes are TRBV7-9 and TRBJ2-1; 12 nucleotides agree with TRBD2. The V and J ends lost 5 bases and 1 base, in that order; junction bases with no gene match: 3. CDR3 length: 16 amino acids. Looked up from germline, CDR1 is SEHNR and CDR2 is FQNEAQ (reference sequence). CDR3 loop: CASSDTSGRSYNEQFF. CDR3 sequence (DNA): TGTGCCAGCAGCGATACTAGCGGGAGGTCCTACAATGAGCAGTTCTTC.

CDR3 sequence reads: CARSLWDRGLDYGYTF. The DNA for the CDR3 is TGTGCCAGAAGCTTGTGGGACAGGGGGCTGGACTATGGCTACACCTTC. The chain links TRBV5-3 to TRBJ1-2; 12 bases fit TRBD1. TRBV5-3 counts as an open reading frame of uncertain function. Trimming cost V 1 base and J 3 bases; bases outside gene matches: 4. This CDR3 region has 16 residues.

The V and J genes are TRBV10-3 and TRBJ1-1; 7 bases are shared with TRBD1. This CDR3 region has 15 residues. The germline CDR1 and CDR2 sequences are ENHRY and SYGVKD. V was clipped by 6 bases and J by 2 bases; unmatched bases: 9. CDR3 bases: TGTGCCATCAGGGATGGGACAGCAGACAACACTGAAGCTTTCTTT. Its protein product is CAIRDGTADNTEAFF.

The gene calls are TRBV5-1 and TRBJ2-7; TRBD1 aligns across 11 bases. There are 17 residues in the CDR3. With V trimmed by 5 bases and J by 1 base, 11 bases remained unmatched. The germline gives CDR1 SGHRS, CDR2 YFSETQ. The chain's CDR3 is CASSSGQGARSSYEQYF. The CDR3 DNA reads as TGCGCCAGCAGTTCCGGACAGGGGGCGAGAAGTTCCTACGAGCAGTACTTC.

The V gene is TRBV27, the J gene TRBJ2-7; D might be TRBD2 (6 bases). In germline, CDR1 is MNHEY, CDR2 SMNVEV (reference sequence). The CDR3 is made up of 14 amino acids. Trimming took 8 bases from V and 4 from J, leaving 18 bases between them. CDR3 sequence (DNA): TGTGCCAGCTCCCTTGGGGCAGGGAGGTACGAGCAGTACTTC. This encodes CASSLGAGRYEQYF.

This clone was detected once. The chain combines TRBV9 with TRBJ1-5; possible D gene TRBD1, 5 bases. Per the germline V gene, CDR1 is SGDLS and CDR2 is YYNGEE. V was shortened by 3 bases and J by 3 bases, with 10 bases between the two germline ends. There are 14 residues in the CDR3. The CDR3 loop is CASSEQDINQPQHF. The DNA for the CDR3 is TGTGCCAGCAGCGAACAGGACATCAATCAGCCCCAGCATTTT.

This sequence joins TRBV2 and TRBJ2-5; unclear D gene. V was cut by 6 bases and J by 1 base, with 3 bases left in between. The CDR3 loop spans 11 amino acids. CDR1 and CDR2 (germline): SNHLY, FYNNEI. This CDR3 is CASRSQETQYF. The CDR3 DNA reads TGTGCCAGCAGGAGCCAAGAGACCCAGTACTTC.

The chain carries TRBV5-6 and TRBJ1-5; D possibly corresponds to TRBD1 (5 bases). The germline V gene encodes CDR1 SGHDT and CDR2 YYEEEE. With 1 base removed from V and 3 bases from J, the gap between germline ends came to 11 bases. This CDR3 region has 15 residues. The CDR3 protein is CASSLRQGPNQPQHF. The CDR3 region has the DNA TGTGCCAGCAGCTTGCGGCAGGGCCCCAATCAGCCCCAGCATTTT.

J is TRBJ2-2 and V is TRBV5-6, with 8 bases identical to TRBD1. Germline-derived CDR1 and CDR2 are SGHDT and YYEEEE. This CDR3 region has 16 residues. Trimming at V came to 2 bases and at J to 3 bases, leaving 6 bases not matched to a gene. CDR3: CASSFSETGDTGELFF. CDR3 sequence (DNA): TGTGCCAGCAGCTTTTCTGAGACAGGGGACACCGGGGAGCTGTTTTTT.

The chain is built from TRBV7-2 and TRBJ2-5; the match to TRBD2 covers 8 bases. CDR1 is SGHTA, CDR2 FQGNSA, per germline. This CDR3 contains 15 residues. Losses at the gene ends were 5 bases for V and 2 bases for J; bases not matched to a gene: 7. The CDR3 reads CASSTSGSGQETQYF. The CDR3 DNA sequence: TGTGCCAGCAGCACGAGCGGGAGTGGGCAAGAGACCCAGTACTTC.

The chain is built from TRBV4-1 and TRBJ1-5; 12 positions match TRBD1. Looked up from germline, CDR1 is MGHRA and CDR2 is YSYEKL. The CDR3 loop spans 18 amino acids. V gave up 0 bases and J gave up 4 bases; unmatched junction bases: 7. The CDR3 sequence is CASSQDPGTGGRNQPQHF. CDR3 DNA sequence: TGCGCCAGCAGCCAAGATCCTGGGACAGGGGGCCGGAATCAGCCCCAGCATTTT.

The chain recombines TRBV19 with TRBJ2-3, with 9 bases fitting TRBD2. The V and J ends lost 7 bases and 7 bases, in that order; junction bases with no gene match: 6. Germline lookup yields CDR1 LNHDA and CDR2 SQIVND (reference sequence). This CDR3 contains 13 residues. The CDR3 sequence: CASKGLASNTQYF. As DNA, the CDR3 is TGTGCCAGTAAGGGACTAGCCTCGAATACGCAGTATTTT.

The V gene is TRBV29-1, the J gene TRBJ1-2; possible D gene TRBD1, 6 bases. The germline CDR1 and CDR2 sequences are SQVTM and ANQGSEA. CDR3 length: 11 amino acids. The ends were cut back, 4 bases at V and 14 bases at J, with 17 bases in the middle. The DNA for the CDR3 is TGCAGCGTTGTTCAAGGGTGGGGGCCTACCTTC. This codes for CSVVQGWGPTF.

The rearrangement links TRBV18 to TRBJ1-4, with a possible D match to TRBD1 (6 bases). This CDR3 has 15 amino acids. V was pared by 2 bases and J by 8 bases, with 15 bases between. The germline V gene has CDR1 KGHSH and CDR2 LQKENI. CDR3 bases: TGTGCCAGCTCACCAAACAGGGACCAGGGGGAAAAACTGTTTTTT. This codes for CASSPNRDQGEKLFF. The full variable domain, completed using reference TRBV18 and TRBJ1-4, is NAGVMQNPRHLVRRRGQEARLRCSPMKGHSHVYWYRQLPEEGLKFMVYLQKENIIDESGMPKERFSAEFPKEGPSILRIQQVVRGDSAAYFCASSPNRDQGEKLFFGSGTQLSVL.

This sequence joins TRBV28 and TRBJ2-7; no clear D. There are 14 residues in the CDR3. Between the trimmed V and J ends, which lost 6 bases and 1 base, there was a span of 13 bases. CDR1 MDHEN and CDR2 SYDVKM come from the germline V gene. This CDR3 reads CASSFPQSSYEQYF. The CDR3, as DNA: TGTGCCAGCAGCTTCCCACAGAGTTCCTACGAGCAGTACTTC.

This chain joins TRBV21-1 and TRBJ1-5. TRBV21-1 counts as a pseudogene. This CDR3 has 11 residues. This CDR3 reads CASSMSPSQHF. Written as DNA, the CDR3 is TGTGCCAGCAGCATGTCTCCTTCCCAGCATTTT.

The genes are TRBV6-6 and TRBJ1-5, with a weak D call TRBD1 (5 bases). Trimming removed 8 bases from V and 6 bases from J, with 14 bases in between. This CDR3 contains 13 residues. Per germline, CDR1 MNHNY and CDR2 SVGAGI (reference sequence). The CDR3 DNA sequence: TGTGCCAGCGGAGAAAGGGGTGGTCAGCCCCAGCATTTT. It encodes CASGERGGQPQHF.

This sequence joins TRBV28 and TRBJ2-7, with D uncertain. V lost 3 bases, J lost 4 bases, and 7 bases lay in between. The CDR3 is 12 residues long. The germline CDR1 and CDR2 sequences are MDHEN and SYDVKM. CDR3 in DNA: TGTGCCAGCAGTTTGGTACAATACGAGCAGTACTTC. Its protein is CASSLVQYEQYF.

The chain couples TRBV6-5 to TRBJ2-5, with 10 bases aligning to TRBD1. The assigned J gene may be wrong: the sequence end matches TRBJ2-7 better. The CDR3 is 14 amino acids. CDR1 and CDR2 (germline): MNHEY, SVGAGI. The CDR3 coding sequence is TGTGCCAGCAGAGGGACAGGGGTTACCTACGAGCAGTACTTC. This codes for CASRGTGVTYEQYF.

This chain joins TRBV28 and TRBJ1-2; 10 bases line up with TRBD1. Germline V gene sequence: CDR1 MDHEN, CDR2 SYDVKM. V trimming: 6 bases; J trimming: 6 bases; junction bases outside the gene matches: 4. CDR3 length: 13 residues. CDR3 in DNA: TGTGCCAGCAGACCGGGACAGGGGAATGGCTACACCTTC. It yields the protein CASRPGQGNGYTF.